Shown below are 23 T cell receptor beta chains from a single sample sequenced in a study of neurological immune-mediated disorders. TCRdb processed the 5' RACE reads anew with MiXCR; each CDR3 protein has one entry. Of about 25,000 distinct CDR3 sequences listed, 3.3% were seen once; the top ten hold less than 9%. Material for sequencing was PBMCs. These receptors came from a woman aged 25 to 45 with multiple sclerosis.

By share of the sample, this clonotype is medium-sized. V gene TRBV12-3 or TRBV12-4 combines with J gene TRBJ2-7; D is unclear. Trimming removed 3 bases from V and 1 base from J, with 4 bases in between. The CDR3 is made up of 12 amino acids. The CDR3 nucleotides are TGTGCCAGCAGTTTTGAGTCCTACGAGCAGTACTTC. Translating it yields CASSFESYEQYF.

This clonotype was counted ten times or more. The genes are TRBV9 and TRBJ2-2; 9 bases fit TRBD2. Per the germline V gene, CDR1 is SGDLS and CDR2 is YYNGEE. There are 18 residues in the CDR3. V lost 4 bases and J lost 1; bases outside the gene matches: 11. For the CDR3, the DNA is TGTGCCAGCAGCCCAACGGTAGCGGGGGTTGAGAACACCGGGGAGCTGTTTTTT. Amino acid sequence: CASSPTVAGVENTGELFF.

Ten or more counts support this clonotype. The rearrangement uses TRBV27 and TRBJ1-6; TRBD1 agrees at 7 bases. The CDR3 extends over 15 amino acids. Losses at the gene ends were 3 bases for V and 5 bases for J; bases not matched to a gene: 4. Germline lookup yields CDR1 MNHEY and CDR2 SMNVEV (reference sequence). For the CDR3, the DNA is TGTGCCAGCAGTTTCGGAGGGGGCAATAATTCACCCCTCCACTTT. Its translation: CASSFGGGNNSPLHF.

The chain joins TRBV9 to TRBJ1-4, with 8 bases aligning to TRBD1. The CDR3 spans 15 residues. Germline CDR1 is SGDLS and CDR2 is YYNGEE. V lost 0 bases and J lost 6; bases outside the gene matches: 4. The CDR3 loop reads CASSVATGEYEKLFF. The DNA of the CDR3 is TGTGCCAGCAGCGTAGCGACAGGGGAATATGAAAAACTGTTTTTT.

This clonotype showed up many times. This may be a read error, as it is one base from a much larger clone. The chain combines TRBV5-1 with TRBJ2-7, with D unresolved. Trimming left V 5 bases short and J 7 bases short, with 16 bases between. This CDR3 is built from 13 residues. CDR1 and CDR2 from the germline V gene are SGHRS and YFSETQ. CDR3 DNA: TGCGCCAGCAGTCCTCGACCCTCCTTAGAGCAGTACTTC. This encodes CASSPRPSLEQYF.

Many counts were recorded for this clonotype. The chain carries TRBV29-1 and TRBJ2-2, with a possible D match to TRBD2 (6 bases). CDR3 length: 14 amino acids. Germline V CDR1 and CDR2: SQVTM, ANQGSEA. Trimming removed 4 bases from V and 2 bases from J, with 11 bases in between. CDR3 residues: CSVGGLSNTGELFF. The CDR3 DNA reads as TGCAGCGTTGGGGGACTCAGCAACACCGGGGAGCTGTTTTTT.

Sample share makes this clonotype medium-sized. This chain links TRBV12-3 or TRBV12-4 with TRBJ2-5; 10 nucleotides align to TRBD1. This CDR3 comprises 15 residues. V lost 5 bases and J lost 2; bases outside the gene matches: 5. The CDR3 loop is CASSAGTGDQETQYF. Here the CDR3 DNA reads TGTGCCAGCAGTGCCGGGACAGGGGATCAAGAGACCCAGTACTTC.

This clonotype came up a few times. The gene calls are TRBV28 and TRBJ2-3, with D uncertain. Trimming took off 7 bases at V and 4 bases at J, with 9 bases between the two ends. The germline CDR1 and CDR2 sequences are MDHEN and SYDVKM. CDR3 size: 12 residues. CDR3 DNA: TGTGCCAGCACCGAAAGGGCAGATACGCAGTATTTT. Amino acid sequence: CASTERADTQYF.

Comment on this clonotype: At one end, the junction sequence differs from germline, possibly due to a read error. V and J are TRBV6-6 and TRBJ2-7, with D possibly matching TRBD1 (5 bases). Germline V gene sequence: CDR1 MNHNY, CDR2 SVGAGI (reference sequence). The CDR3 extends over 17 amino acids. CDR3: CASSYLPGHVNSYEQYF. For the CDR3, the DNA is TGTGCTAGCAGTTACCTCCCCGGACATGTAAACTCCTACGAGCAGTACTTC.

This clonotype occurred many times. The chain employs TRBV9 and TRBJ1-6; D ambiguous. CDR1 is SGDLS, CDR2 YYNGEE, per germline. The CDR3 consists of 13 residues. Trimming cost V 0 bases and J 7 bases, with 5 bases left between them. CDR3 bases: TGTGCCAGCAGCGTAGAAGAAAATTCACCCCTCCACTTT. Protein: CASSVEENSPLHF.

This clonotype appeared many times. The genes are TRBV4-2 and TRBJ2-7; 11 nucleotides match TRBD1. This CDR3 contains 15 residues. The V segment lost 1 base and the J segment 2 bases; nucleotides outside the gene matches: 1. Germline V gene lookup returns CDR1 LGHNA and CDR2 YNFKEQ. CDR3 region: CASSQGTGGPYEQYF. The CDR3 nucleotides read TGTGCCAGCAGCCAAGGGACAGGGGGCCCCTACGAGCAGTACTTC.

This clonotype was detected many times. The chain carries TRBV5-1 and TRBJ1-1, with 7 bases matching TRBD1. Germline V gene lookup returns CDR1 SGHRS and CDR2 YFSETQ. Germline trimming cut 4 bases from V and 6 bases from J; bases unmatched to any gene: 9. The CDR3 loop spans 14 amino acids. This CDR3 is CASSGGQIGAEAFF. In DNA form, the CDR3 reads TGCGCCAGCAGCGGGGGACAGATAGGGGCTGAAGCTTTCTTT.

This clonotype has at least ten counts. In nucleotides, the CDR3 is TGTGCCAGCAGAACCCCCGGGACAGATACGCAGTATTTT. This codes for CASRTPGTDTQYF. The J gene is TRBJ2-3, the V gene TRBV6-5; D uncertain. Germline CDR1 reads MNHEY; CDR2 reads SVGAGI. The CDR3 is 13 residues long. Trimming pared 6 bases from V and 3 bases from J, leaving 10 bases between.

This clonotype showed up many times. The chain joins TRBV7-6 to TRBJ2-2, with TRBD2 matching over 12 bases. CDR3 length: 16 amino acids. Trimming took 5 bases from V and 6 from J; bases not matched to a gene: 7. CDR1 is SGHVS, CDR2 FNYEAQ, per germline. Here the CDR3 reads CASSVTSGSTAGELFF. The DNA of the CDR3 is TGTGCCAGCAGCGTGACTAGCGGGAGTACCGCCGGGGAGCTGTTTTTT. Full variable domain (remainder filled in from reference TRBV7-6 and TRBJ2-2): GAGVSQSPRYKVTKRGQDVALRCDPISGHVSLYWYRQALGQGPEFLTYFNYEAQQDKSGLPNDRFSAERPEGSISTLTIQRTEQRDSAMYRCASSVTSGSTAGELFFGEGSRLTVL.

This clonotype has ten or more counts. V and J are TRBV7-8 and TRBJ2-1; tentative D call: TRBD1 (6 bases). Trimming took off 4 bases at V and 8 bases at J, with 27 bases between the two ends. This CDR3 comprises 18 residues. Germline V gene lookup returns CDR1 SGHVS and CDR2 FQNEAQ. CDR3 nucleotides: TGTGCCAGCAGCTCACGAACTACAGGGTTGGCACACACGGATGAGCAGTTCTTC. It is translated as CASSSRTTGLAHTDEQFF. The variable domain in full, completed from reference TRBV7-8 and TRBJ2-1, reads GAGVSQSPRYKVAKRGQDVALRCDPISGHVSLFWYQQALGQGPEFLTYFQNEAQLDKSGLPSDRFFAERPEGSVSTLKIQRTQQEDSAVYLCASSSRTTGLAHTDEQFFGPGTRLTVL.

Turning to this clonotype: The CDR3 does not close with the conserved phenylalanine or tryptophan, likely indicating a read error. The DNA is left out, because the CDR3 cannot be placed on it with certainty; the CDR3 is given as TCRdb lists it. This chain's CDR3 is CASSLSLSGTTN. The genes are TRBV7-9 and TRBJ1-2; TRBD1 is the table's D call, not checked against the DNA. Germline assignment: CDR1 SEHNR and CDR2 FQNEAQ (reference sequence). The CDR3 has 12 residues if both end residues are counted.

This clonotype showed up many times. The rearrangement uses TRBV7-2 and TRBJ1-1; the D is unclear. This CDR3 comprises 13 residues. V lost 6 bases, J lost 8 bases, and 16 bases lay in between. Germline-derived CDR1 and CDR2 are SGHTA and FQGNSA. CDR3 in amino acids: CASSKKKTQEAFF. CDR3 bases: TGTGCCAGCAGTAAAAAAAAGACTCAAGAAGCTTTCTTT.

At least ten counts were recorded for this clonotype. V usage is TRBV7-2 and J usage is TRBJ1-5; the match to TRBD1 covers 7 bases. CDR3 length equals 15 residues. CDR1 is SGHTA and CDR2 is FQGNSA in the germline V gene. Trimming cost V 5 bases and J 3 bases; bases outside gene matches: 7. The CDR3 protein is CASSLSGQPNQPQHF. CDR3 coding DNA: TGTGCCAGCAGCCTTTCGGGACAGCCCAATCAGCCCCAGCATTTT.

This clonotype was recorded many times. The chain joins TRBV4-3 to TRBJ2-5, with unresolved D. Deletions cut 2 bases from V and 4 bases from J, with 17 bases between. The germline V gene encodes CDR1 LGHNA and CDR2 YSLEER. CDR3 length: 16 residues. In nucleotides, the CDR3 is TGCGCCAGCAGCCAAACCGGAGCAGGAACTGGAGAGACCCAGTACTTC. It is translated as CASSQTGAGTGETQYF.

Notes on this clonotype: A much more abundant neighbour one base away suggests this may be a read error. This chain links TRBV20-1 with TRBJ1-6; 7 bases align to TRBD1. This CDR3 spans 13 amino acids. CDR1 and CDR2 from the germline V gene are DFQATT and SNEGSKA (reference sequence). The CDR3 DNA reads TGCAGTGCTTCAGGGGGGGCTAATTCACCCCTCAACTTT. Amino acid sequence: CSASGGANSPLNF.

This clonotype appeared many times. The CDR3 sequence is CASSYSRGSNQPQHF. DNA of the CDR3: TGTGCCAGCAGTTACTCGAGAGGGAGCAATCAGCCCCAGCATTTT. The chain couples TRBV6-2 or TRBV6-3 to TRBJ1-5, with D unresolved. The CDR3 is made up of 15 amino acids. Trimming took 0 bases from V and 1 from J, leaving 7 bases between them. Looked up from germline, CDR1 is MNHEY and CDR2 is SVGEGT.

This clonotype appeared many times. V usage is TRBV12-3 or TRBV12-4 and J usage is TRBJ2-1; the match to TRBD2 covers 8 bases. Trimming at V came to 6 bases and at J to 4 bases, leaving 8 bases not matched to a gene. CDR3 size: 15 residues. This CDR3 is CASRGQLAVYNEQFF. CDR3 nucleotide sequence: TGTGCCAGCAGGGGCCAACTAGCGGTGTACAATGAGCAGTTCTTC.

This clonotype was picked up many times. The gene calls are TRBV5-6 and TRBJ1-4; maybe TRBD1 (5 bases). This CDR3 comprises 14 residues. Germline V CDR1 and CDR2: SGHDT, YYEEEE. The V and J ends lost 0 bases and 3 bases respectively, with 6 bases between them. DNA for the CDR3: TGTGCCAGCAGCTTGGTGGGGGCTAATGAAAAACTGTTTTTT. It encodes CASSLVGANEKLFF.